The entry below gives a single T cell receptor (beta chain) sequence along with its context. These data belong to a study of radiotherapy plus CTLA-4 blockade in lung cancer. Clones were read by immunoSEQ multiplex PCR, and TCRdb kept only the in-frame ones, dropping some. The profile shows roughly 54,000 clones, roughly 81% of them singletons. The V end lost 4 bases, the J end lost 3 bases, and 16 bases lay between the germline ends. This CDR3 region has 16 residues. Germline CDR1 is LGHNA and CDR2 is YNFKEQ. The source is a human donor with non-small cell lung cancer whose response to radiotherapy plus ipilimumab could not be evaluated. The chain is built from TRBV4-2 and TRBJ2-1; no reliable D call. The source material was peripheral blood, sampled from a patient treated with radiotherapy plus ipilimumab. In nucleotides, the CDR3 is TGTGCCAGCAGCCCCTTAGTTCCCCCTCGCTACAATGAGCAGTTCTTC. Translated: CASSPLVPPRYNEQFF.